These T cell receptor beta chains were read from a single sample in a study of cytomegalovirus exposure and HLA in healthy donors. Using immunoSEQ multiplex PCR, the repertoire was profiled, and TCRdb retains in-frame clones only, with some absent. The repertoire holds nearly 110,000 clones, with less than 80% as singletons. The sample taken for sequencing was PBMCs. Source of these receptors: a man in his sixties in good health and CMV-seronegative. Both conserved end residues are part of each CDR3. The D gene is left open where the match is weak. Rows give clone size only sometimes, using once, few, many, or a class for an expanded clone.

V gene	J gene	D gene	clone size	CDR3 DNA	CDR3 protein
TRBV28	TRBJ2-5	-	-	TGTGCCACCCTCCCCGCGGTCGGGACCCAGTACTTC	CATLPAVGTQYF
TRBV7-2	TRBJ1-5	TRBD1	-	TGTGCCAGCAGCCCAGGGGACAGAAGAAGCAATCAGCCCCAGCATTTT	CASSPGDRRSNQPQHF
TRBV6-5	TRBJ2-1	TRBD1	few	TGTGCCAGCAGTAAAGACAGGGGGCGTGAGTTCTTC	CASSKDRGREFF
TRBV5-4	TRBJ1-2	TRBD1	-	TGTGCCAGCAGCTCACCGGGACAGGGACGTGTCTATGGCTACACCTTC	CASSSPGQGRVYGYTF
TRBV27	TRBJ1-4	-	-	TGTGCCAGCAGGAACATTGGTAATGAAAAACTGTTTTTT	CASRNIGNEKLFF
TRBV7-8	TRBJ2-7	TRBD1	-	TGTGCCAGCAGTACCCGGGACAGGGGTACTCACGAGCAGTACTTC	CASSTRDRGTHEQYF
TRBV5-1	TRBJ2-2	-	-	TGCGCCAGCAGCTCAAACCCGGGACAAGCACTGGTAAACACCGGGGAGCTGTTTTTT	CASSSNPGQALVNTGELFF
TRBV5-4	TRBJ2-3	TRBD1	-	TGTGCCAGCAGCTTGGACAGGGGGTTTACAGATACGCAGTATTTT	CASSLDRGFTDTQYF
TRBV20-1	TRBJ1-2	-	few	TGCAGTGCTCAGGTGGGCTATGGCTACACCTTC	CSAQVGYGYTF
TRBV4-1	TRBJ1-4	-	once	TGCGCCAGCAGCCAAGTGAGCCGGGATGAAAAACTGTTTTTT	CASSQVSRDEKLFF
TRBV5-1	TRBJ2-3	TRBD2	once	TGCGCCAGCAGCTTGTACAGCGGGGACACAGATACGCAGTATTTT	CASSLYSGDTDTQYF
TRBV7-3	TRBJ2-3	TRBD2	-	TGTGCCAGCAGCTTAATGCGGGGGGGGACCACAGATACGCAGTATTTT	CASSLMRGGTTDTQYF
TRBV5-1	TRBJ2-7	-	few	TGCGCCAGCAGCTTGGGTTTCGGGGTCTCCTACGAGCAGTACTTC	CASSLGFGVSYEQYF
TRBV4-2	TRBJ2-5	TRBD2	-	TGTGCCAGCAGCCAAGGCGTAGCGGGGGTGCAAGAGACCCAGTACTTC	CASSQGVAGVQETQYF
TRBV4-3	TRBJ2-2	TRBD1	-	TGCGCCAGCAGCAGTCACCGGGACAGGGAGCGGACCGGGGAGCTGTTTTTT	CASSSHRDRERTGELFF
TRBV28	TRBJ2-1	TRBD2	-	TGTGCCAGCAGTCCCTCTAGCGGGGGGGCAGAAGAGCAGTTCTTC	CASSPSSGGAEEQFF
TRBV28	TRBJ1-1	-	-	TGTGCCAGCACAGGGATAAGCATGAACACTGAAGCTTTCTTT	CASTGISMNTEAFF
TRBV29-1	TRBJ1-2	-	few	TGCAGCGTTGTTAAACAAGGCCCGGAGGGCTACACCTTC	CSVVKQGPEGYTF
TRBV9	TRBJ2-5	-	-	TGTGCCAGCAGCGGAGACTTCGGGACCCAGTACTTC	CASSGDFGTQYF
TRBV4-2	TRBJ2-1	-	-	TGTGCCAGCAGCCAAGATCTCCGCGGGAATGAGCAGTTCTTC	CASSQDLRGNEQFF
TRBV6-5	TRBJ2-2	TRBD2	-	TGTGCCAGCAGCAATAGCGGGGGTGTCACCGGGGAGCTGTTTTTT	CASSNSGGVTGELFF
TRBV5-1	TRBJ2-6	-	-	TGCGCCAGCAGCTCCTCCTCTTCTGCGGGCTCTGGGGCCAACGTCCTGACTTTC	CASSSSSSAGSGANVLTF
TRBV5-4	TRBJ2-2	-	-	TGTGCCACGGGGGGCTCAGCGAACACCGGGGAGCTGTTTTTT	CATGGSANTGELFF
TRBV6-5	TRBJ1-1	-	-	TGTGCCAGCAGTTACTCGGGGGTCGGGAGGGGCACTGAAGCTTTCTTT	CASSYSGVGRGTEAFF
TRBV6-6	TRBJ2-5	TRBD1	-	TGTGCCAGCAGTAAGGGGGCAGGGTCAGAGACCCAGTACTTC	CASSKGAGSETQYF
TRBV4-2	TRBJ2-3	TRBD2	-	TGTGCCAGCAGCCATCCTCCGGGAGTTAGCGGGGGCACAGATACGCAGTATTTT	CASSHPPGVSGGTDTQYF
TRBV7-2	TRBJ1-2	-	-	TGTGCCAGCAGCTTAGGGGCAGGGGCAACAAACTATGGCTACACCTTC	CASSLGAGATNYGYTF
TRBV19	TRBJ2-1	-	once	TGTGCCAGTAGTATAGATCGCCTAGCACGATCTTACAATGAGCAGTTCTTC	CASSIDRLARSYNEQFF
TRBV6-1	TRBJ2-1	-	few	TGTGCCAGTACCCTAACAGCTTACTCCTACAATGAGCAGTTCTTC	CASTLTAYSYNEQFF
TRBV7-3	TRBJ2-5	TRBD1	-	TGTGCCAGCAGCCTGGGACAGCAAGAGACCCAGTACTTC	CASSLGQQETQYF
TRBV30	TRBJ2-3	-	few	TGTGCCTGGAGTGTCGAGGGTGGCACAGATACGCAGTATTTT	CAWSVEGGTDTQYF
TRBV6-5	TRBJ1-2	TRBD1	-	TGTGCCAGCAGTTACTCGACAGGGCCCATTGGCTACACCTTC	CASSYSTGPIGYTF
TRBV7-8	TRBJ1-1	TRBD1	-	TGTGCCAGCGAAAGGCGGACAGGAGACACTGAAGCTTTCTTT	CASERRTGDTEAFF
TRBV19	TRBJ2-5	TRBD2	-	TGTGCCAGTAGTACACAAACTAGCGGGGGGGCGAAGGCCCAGTACTTC	CASSTQTSGGAKAQYF
TRBV9	TRBJ2-5	TRBD2	-	TGTGCCAGCAGCGCCTCGGGGGGGCCTGTCCAGACCCAGTACTTC	CASSASGGPVQTQYF
TRBV4-2	TRBJ2-1	TRBD1	-	TGTGCCAGCAGCCCTGGGACAGGGGGTTCCAATGAGCAGTTCTTC	CASSPGTGGSNEQFF
TRBV5-1	TRBJ2-7	-	few	TGCGCCAGCAGCTTGGACTACCTCCGCTCCTACGAGCAGTACTTC	CASSLDYLRSYEQYF